Shown below are 16 T cell receptor beta chains from a single sample sequenced in a study of blood T cell repertoires in COVID-19. Profiling relied on immunoSEQ multiplex PCR, and the TCRdb table lists in-frame clones only, not all of them. The sample yields 150,000 to 200,000 clones, about 85% seen once. Sequenced: peripheral blood. The receptors come from a human donor with acute or convalescent COVID-19. The donor label of this sample is uncertain.

This chain uses TRBV7-2 with TRBJ1-2, with 10 bases identical to TRBD1. This CDR3 is 14 amino acids long. Germline V CDR1 and CDR2: SGHTA, FQGNSA. The V gene end was trimmed by 5 bases and the J gene end by 9 bases; junction bases not matched to a gene: 9. The CDR3 loop is CASSPWDRGNSYTF. In DNA form, the CDR3 reads TGTGCCAGCAGCCCTTGGGACAGGGGTAATAGCTACACCTTC.

The chain links TRBV28 to TRBJ1-1; TRBD1 matches at 9 bases. CDR1 MDHEN and CDR2 SYDVKM come from the germline V gene. With V trimmed by 10 bases and J by 4 bases, 7 bases remained unmatched. The CDR3 length is 13 residues. CDR3 in DNA: TGTGCCACCCACAGGGGGCGGTCCACTGAAGCTTTCTTT. The encoded protein is CATHRGRSTEAFF.

In this sample, this clone turned up a few times. The chain links TRBV7-9 to TRBJ2-7, with D possibly being TRBD1 (6 bases). Trimming pared 5 bases from V and 4 bases from J, leaving 15 bases between. The germline V gene encodes CDR1 SEHNR and CDR2 FQNEAQ (reference sequence). The CDR3 length is 14 residues. CDR3 region: CASSPRQDRYEQYF. The CDR3 nucleotides read TGTGCCAGCAGCCCAAGACAGGATAGATACGAGCAGTACTTC.

This chain joins TRBV18 and TRBJ1-6; TRBD1 matches 9 bases. In germline, CDR1 is KGHSH, CDR2 LQKENI. The CDR3 contains 14 residues. The ends lost 4 bases at V and 10 bases at J; junction bases unmatched: 5. The CDR3 spells CASSLDRGESPLHF. DNA of the CDR3: TGTGCCAGCTCACTCGACAGGGGGGAATCACCCCTCCACTTT.

The rearrangement uses TRBV5-4 and TRBJ2-3; 8 positions match TRBD2. J gave up 1 base and V 5 bases, and 6 bases lay outside the gene matches. The CDR3 consists of 15 residues. CDR1 is SGHNT and CDR2 is YYREEE in the germline V gene (reference sequence). CDR3 in DNA: TGTGCCAGCAGTCTTAGCGGGGTCCGCACAGATACGCAGTATTTT. It encodes CASSLSGVRTDTQYF.

This clone was seen more than once but under ten times. The same CDR3 also results from other DNA sequences found in this sample. V and J are TRBV4-1 and TRBJ1-1; weak D call: TRBD1 (5 bases). Germline V lookup: CDR1 MGHRA, CDR2 YSYEKL. The CDR3 consists of 15 residues. Trimming stripped 0 bases from V and 3 bases from J, with 11 bases between. CDR3 nucleotides: TGCGCCAGCAGCCAAGATCTTCAGGGATACACTGAAGCTTTCTTT. Encoded protein: CASSQDLQGYTEAFF.

This rearrangement joins TRBV10-3 to TRBJ1-5; a weak D match, TRBD1 (5 bases). The V gene lost 0 bases and the J gene lost 3 bases, with 15 bases spanning the gap. This CDR3 region has 17 residues. CDR1 and CDR2 from the germline V gene are ENHRY and SYGVKD. CDR3 sequence (DNA): TGTGCCATCAGTGAGTCGAAAGACATAGGGGCCAATCAGCCCCAGCATTTT. It yields the protein CAISESKDIGANQPQHF.

The chain uses TRBV7-7 and TRBJ2-3; tentatively, D is TRBD1 (6 bases). V lost 5 bases, J lost 4 bases, and 10 bases lay in between. This CDR3 region has 13 residues. Germline assignment: CDR1 SSHAT and CDR2 FNYEAQ (reference sequence). This chain's CDR3 is CASSRRGADTQYF. CDR3 nucleotides: TGTGCCAGCAGCCGCAGGGGCGCAGATACGCAGTATTTT.

J is TRBJ1-6 and V is TRBV25-1, with D tentatively TRBD1 (5 bases). The CDR3 totals 14 residues. Germline V gene sequence: CDR1 MGHDK, CDR2 SYGVNS. The germline V and J ends were trimmed by 6 bases and 6 bases, with 12 bases remaining between them. CDR3 loop: CASRSTASNSPLHF. The CDR3 DNA is TGTGCCAGCAGATCGACAGCCAGTAATTCACCCCTCCACTTT.

The J gene is TRBJ1-1, the V gene TRBV30, with D possibly TRBD1 on 5 matching bases. Germline V CDR1 and CDR2: GTSNPN, SVGIG (reference sequence). V lost 3 bases and J lost 1, with 9 bases in between. The CDR3 length is 13 residues. CDR3 DNA: TGTGCCTGGAGGGTACAGGAGAACACTGAAGCTTTCTTT. The encoded protein is CAWRVQENTEAFF. Full variable domain (missing parts from reference TRBV30 and TRBJ1-1): SQTIHQWPATLVQPVGSPLSLECTVEGTSNPNLYWYRQAAGRGLQLLFYSVGIGQISSEVPQNLSASRPQDRQFILSSKKLLLSDSGFYLCAWRVQENTEAFFGQGTRLTVV.

The chain is built from TRBV14 and TRBJ2-2; 10 positions agree with TRBD1. J gave up 4 bases and V 5 bases, and 4 bases lay outside the gene matches. Germline CDR1 and CDR2: SGHDN and FVKESK. This CDR3 has 15 amino acids. In DNA, the CDR3 is TGTGCCAGCAGCGGACAGGGGGGAGGCACCGGGGAGCTGTTTTTT. Protein product: CASSGQGGGTGELFF.

The chain links TRBV11-2 to TRBJ2-2; TRBD2 aligns across 7 bases. The CDR3 covers 15 residues. The J segment lost 4 bases and the V segment lost 1 base, leaving 3 bases of the junction unmatched. CDR1 and CDR2 from the germline V gene are SGHAT and FQNNGV. Here the CDR3 reads CASSLVSSGTGELFF. The CDR3 DNA sequence: TGTGCCAGCAGCTTAGTGTCTAGCGGCACCGGGGAGCTGTTTTTT.

The J gene is TRBJ1-4, the V gene TRBV7-2; TRBD1 matches 8 bases. Trimming removed 4 bases from V and 5 bases from J; junction bases left unmatched: 9. This CDR3 region has 16 residues. In germline, CDR1 is SGHTA, CDR2 FQGNSA. Here the CDR3 reads CASSSFTGQENEKLFF. CDR3 nucleotides: TGTGCCAGCAGCTCCTTTACGGGACAGGAGAATGAAAAACTGTTTTTT.

V and J are TRBV5-4 and TRBJ2-5, with 10 bases that match TRBD2. Germline CDR1 reads SGHNT; CDR2 reads YYREEE (reference sequence). V lost 4 bases and J lost 5; bases outside the gene matches: 20. The CDR3 totals 19 residues. The CDR3 loop reads CASSAGLRAGGAVAETQYF. The CDR3, as DNA: TGTGCCAGCAGCGCGGGGCTGAGAGCGGGGGGGGCCGTAGCGGAGACCCAGTACTTC.

The gene calls are TRBV19 and TRBJ1-6; D is unclear. Deletions cut 7 bases from V and 4 bases from J, with 14 bases between. The germline V gene has CDR1 LNHDA and CDR2 SQIVND (reference sequence). The CDR3 length is 15 residues. This chain's CDR3 is CASTPTQTYNSPLHF. DNA for the CDR3: TGTGCCAGTACCCCGACCCAGACATATAATTCACCCCTCCACTTT.

This clone appeared once. The chain uses TRBV4-3 and TRBJ2-2; possibly TRBD1 for D (5 bases). The CDR3 extends over 14 amino acids. Germline CDR1 is LGHNA and CDR2 is YSLEER. V lost 3 bases and J lost 11, with 16 bases in between. The CDR3, as DNA: TGCGCCAGCAGCCACACAGGAAATACGGTCGAGCTGTTTTTT. It specifies CASSHTGNTVELFF.